These 32 T cell receptor beta chains were sequenced from one sample in a study of T cells in Graves' hyperthyroidism and ophthalmopathy. TCR beta CDR3 sequences were amplified from RNA transcripts. The TCR CDR3 was amplified in a first-round RT-PCR using the HTBI primer set. TCRdb analysed the multiplex PCR reads with MiXCR anew, one entry per CDR3 protein. The sample has around 700,000 distinct CDR3 sequences; around a sixth are singletons. Sample: blood. The receptors stem from a woman in her forties or fifties with Graves' hyperthyroidism that later progressed to Graves' ophthalmopathy.

A few counts support this clonotype. The genes are TRBV5-1 and TRBJ1-2; TRBD1 matches 12 bases. V trimming: 4 bases; J trimming: 7 bases; junction bases outside the gene matches: 11. CDR3 size: 16 residues. The germline CDR1 and CDR2 sequences are SGHRS and YFSETQ. CDR3 nucleotide sequence: TGCGCCAGCAGCGCACCCCGGGACAGGGGGCTCGGTGGCTACACCTTC. Protein: CASSAPRDRGLGGYTF.

This clonotype appeared many times. The V and J genes are TRBV18 and TRBJ2-1; possibly TRBD2 for D (5 bases). There are 16 residues in the CDR3. The V and J ends lost 2 bases and 0 bases respectively, with 11 bases between them. Germline lookup yields CDR1 KGHSH and CDR2 LQKENI. The CDR3 DNA is TGTGCCAGCTCACCAGAGCGGCTCCTCTCCTACAATGAGCAGTTCTTC. This sequence encodes CASSPERLLSYNEQFF.

In this sample, this clonotype turned up a few times. V is TRBV3-1 and J is TRBJ1-6; no clear D gene. Germline V gene sequence: CDR1 LGHDT, CDR2 YNNKEL (reference sequence). CDR3 length: 15 amino acids. The ends were cut back, 3 bases at V and 6 bases at J, with 12 bases in the middle. This CDR3 reads CASSQVRGSNSPLHF. CDR3 DNA: TGTGCCAGCAGCCAGGTACGGGGTTCTAATTCACCCCTCCACTTT.

J is TRBJ2-5 and V is TRBV7-9; weak D call: TRBD2 (5 bases). Trimming took off 1 base at V and 13 bases at J, with 13 bases between the two ends. Germline V gene data show CDR1 as SEHNR and CDR2 as FQNEAQ (reference sequence). The CDR3 runs to 12 residues. The CDR3 here is CASSLEVGKGYF. The CDR3 DNA sequence: TGTGCCAGCAGCTTAGAGGTCGGGAAAGGGTACTTC. The whole variable domain, remainder taken from reference TRBV7-9 and TRBJ2-5, is DTGVSQNPRHKITKRGQNVTFRCDPISEHNRLYWYRQTLGQGPEFLTYFQNEAQLEKSRLLSDRFSAERPKGSFSTLEIQRTEQGDSAMYLCASSLEVGKGYFGPGTRLLVL.

There are a few counts of this clonotype. The rearrangement uses TRBV5-4 and TRBJ1-4, with no clear D. This CDR3 contains 14 residues. Trimming shortened V by 0 bases and J by 7 bases, and 10 bases separated the two germline ends. Germline CDR1 SGHNT, CDR2 YYREEE (reference sequence). This CDR3 reads CASSLEIGSEKLFF. As DNA, the CDR3 is TGTGCCAGCAGCTTGGAGATCGGGAGTGAAAAACTGTTTTTT.

CDR3 in DNA: TGCAGTGCTCAACGACGTGGGACTAAAACTAATGAAAAACTGTTTTTT. Translated: CSAQRRGTKTNEKLFF. This chain connects TRBV20-1 to TRBJ1-4; possibly TRBD1 for D (5 bases). CDR3 length: 16 amino acids. Germline lookup yields CDR1 DFQATT and CDR2 SNEGSKA (reference sequence). V dropped 5 bases and J dropped 1 base, with 17 bases sitting between them.

Comment on this clonotype: Germline and junction disagree at one end, which may indicate a read error. This chain connects TRBV12-3 or TRBV12-4 to TRBJ2-1; weak D call: TRBD1 (5 bases). The CDR3 totals 13 residues. In nucleotides, the CDR3 is TGTGCCAGCAGTCCCTCAGGGTACGATGAACAGTTCTTC. The encoded protein is CASSPSGYDEQFF.

This clonotype came up many times. The chain combines TRBV7-9 with TRBJ1-4; D ambiguous. V gave up 0 bases and J gave up 5 bases, with 10 bases separating them. This CDR3 spans 15 amino acids. From germline, CDR1 is SEHNR and CDR2 FQNEAQ (reference sequence). CDR3 in amino acids: CASSLAWELNEKLFF. The CDR3, as DNA: TGTGCCAGCAGCTTAGCGTGGGAGCTGAATGAAAAACTGTTTTTT.

This clonotype was seen a handful of times. The V call is TRBV6-5, the J call TRBJ1-6, with 7 positions matching TRBD1. J gave up 3 bases and V 2 bases, and 4 bases lay outside the gene matches. The germline V gene has CDR1 MNHEY and CDR2 SVGAGI. The CDR3 covers 16 residues. The CDR3 sequence is CASSYDRVSYNSPLHF. Here the CDR3 DNA reads TGTGCCAGCAGTTACGACAGGGTTAGCTATAATTCACCCCTCCACTTT.

This clonotype was picked up many times. The rearrangement links TRBV6-1 to TRBJ1-1; D uncertain. Germline CDR1 MNHNS, CDR2 SASEGT. Trimming took off 7 bases at V and 2 bases at J, with 8 bases between the two ends. The CDR3 loop spans 12 amino acids. This CDR3 is CASMRVNTEAFF. The CDR3 DNA reads TGTGCCAGCATGCGGGTAAACACTGAAGCTTTCTTT.

This clonotype was seen repeatedly, ten times or more. The chain has TRBV3-1 and TRBJ2-3; 8 nucleotides align to TRBD1. The CDR3 is made up of 16 amino acids. The J segment lost 2 bases and the V segment lost 2 bases, leaving 6 bases of the junction unmatched. Germline V CDR1 and CDR2: LGHDT, YNNKEL (reference sequence). The CDR3, as DNA: TGTGCCAGCAGCCAACTCCCAGGGGGCATCACAGATACGCAGTATTTT. It encodes CASSQLPGGITDTQYF.

The rearrangement joins TRBV7-9 to TRBJ1-1; no firm D call. Trimming left V 5 bases short and J 6 bases short, with 7 bases between. The germline CDR1 and CDR2 sequences are SEHNR and FQNEAQ (reference sequence). The CDR3 extends over 11 amino acids. The CDR3 reads CASSTNPEAFF. CDR3 DNA sequence: TGTGCCAGCAGCACTAACCCTGAAGCTTTCTTT.

The V and J genes are TRBV20-1 and TRBJ2-3; 11 nucleotides match TRBD2. Germline loops: CDR1 DFQATT, CDR2 SNEGSKA (reference sequence). Unmatched junction bases numbered 10, after V lost 0 bases and J lost 2 bases. The CDR3 consists of 18 residues. The CDR3 reads CSARDGLAGGSSTDTQYF. The CDR3 DNA follows: TGCAGTGCTAGAGATGGGCTAGCGGGGGGTTCTTCCACAGATACGCAGTATTTT.

This rearrangement joins TRBV25-1 to TRBJ2-5; TRBD1 agrees at 9 bases. From germline, CDR1 is MGHDK and CDR2 SYGVNS. V shed 1 base, J shed 4 bases, and the junction held 7 bases outside the gene matches. The CDR3 sequence is 16 residues long. The CDR3 DNA reads TGTGCCAGCAGTGAATTTAACAGGGGGCACCGAGAGACCCAGTACTTC. It codes for CASSEFNRGHRETQYF.

This chain joins TRBV6-5 and TRBJ2-5, with a tentative D call TRBD2 (6 bases). This CDR3 has 17 amino acids. From germline, CDR1 is MNHEY and CDR2 SVGAGI. Trimming cost V 0 bases and J 3 bases, with 17 bases left between them. The CDR3 sequence is CASSYSTPGLTEETQYF. In DNA form, the CDR3 reads TGTGCCAGCAGTTACTCGACTCCGGGACTGACAGAAGAGACCCAGTACTTC.

This clonotype has a handful of counts. V gene TRBV4-1 combines with J gene TRBJ1-2, with D tentatively TRBD1 (6 bases). This CDR3 region has 15 residues. CDR1 MGHRA and CDR2 YSYEKL come from the germline V gene. V dropped 1 base and J dropped 4 bases, with 13 bases sitting between them. The CDR3 here is CASSQVGGQAYGYTF. DNA for the CDR3: TGCGCCAGCAGCCAAGTTGGGGGGCAGGCCTATGGCTACACCTTC.

In this sample, this clonotype turned up a few times. The V gene is TRBV30, the J gene TRBJ2-1, with 8 bases identical to TRBD2. The ends lost 1 base at V and 8 bases at J; junction bases unmatched: 4. This CDR3 has 13 residues. Germline V gene lookup returns CDR1 GTSNPN and CDR2 SVGIG (reference sequence). The CDR3: CAWSGTSWDEQFF. The CDR3 DNA is TGTGCCTGGAGTGGGACTAGCTGGGATGAGCAGTTCTTC.

This clonotype was seen only a few times. The chain couples TRBV19 to TRBJ2-3; D unclear. The CDR3 length is 16 residues. Germline CDR1 LNHDA, CDR2 SQIVND (reference sequence). Trimming removed 5 bases at V and 1 base at J, with 16 bases between. In DNA, the CDR3 is TGTGCCAGTAGTCCGAGACGTCCTGAAGGCACAGATACGCAGTATTTT. It encodes CASSPRRPEGTDTQYF.

The table lists this clonotype with a few counts. The chain carries TRBV5-1 and TRBJ2-6; D is unresolved. Germline V gives CDR1 SGHRS, CDR2 YFSETQ. The CDR3 is 15 amino acids. V lost 6 bases and J lost 0, with 10 bases in between. CDR3 sequence: CASTPDPSGANVLTF. For the CDR3, the DNA is TGCGCCAGCACTCCGGACCCCTCTGGGGCCAACGTCCTGACTTTC.

This clonotype was observed a handful of times. This chain links TRBV2 with TRBJ1-2, with 7 bases that match TRBD1. Trimming removed 6 bases from V and 8 bases from J; junction bases left unmatched: 9. Germline V gives CDR1 SNHLY, CDR2 FYNNEI. This CDR3 is 13 amino acids long. This chain's CDR3 is CASSLDRVPGYTF. CDR3 coding DNA: TGTGCCAGCAGCCTCGACAGGGTTCCAGGCTACACCTTC.

This clonotype was seen repeatedly, ten times or more. V usage is TRBV12-3 or TRBV12-4 and J usage is TRBJ2-3, with no clear D. V was clipped by 6 bases and J by 4 bases, with 17 bases between them. The CDR3 totals 15 residues. The DNA for the CDR3 is TGTGCCAGCAGGTATTACTTTGGCGGTGCAGATACGCAGTATTTT. Translating gives CASRYYFGGADTQYF.

This clonotype was counted many times. V and J are TRBV30 and TRBJ2-5, with a tentative D call TRBD1 (5 bases). Germline CDR1 is GTSNPN and CDR2 is SVGIG (reference sequence). Trimming pared 5 bases from V and 9 bases from J, leaving 28 bases between. The CDR3 sequence is 16 residues long. The CDR3 region is CAWGDPWQGRLEPQYF. CDR3 nucleotides: TGTGCCTGGGGGGATCCGTGGCAGGGCCGGTTGGAGCCCCAGTACTTC.

The table lists this clonotype with many counts. V and J are TRBV12-3 or TRBV12-4 and TRBJ1-5, with 7 nucleotides matching TRBD1. V was clipped by 3 bases and J by 2 bases; unmatched bases: 10. The CDR3 sequence is 17 residues long. The CDR3 coding sequence is TGTGCCAGCAGTTTTCGGGCAGGGGGAGAGGGCAATCAGCCCCAGCATTTT. This encodes CASSFRAGGEGNQPQHF.

This clonotype has a count of ten or more. This chain links TRBV12-3 or TRBV12-4 with TRBJ2-5; tentatively, D is TRBD1 or TRBD2 (7 bases each). V dropped 5 bases and J dropped 3 bases, with 16 bases sitting between them. The CDR3 sequence is 15 residues long. The CDR3 loop reads CASSGPTGREETQYF. CDR3 coding DNA: TGTGCCAGCAGTGGCCCGACAGGGAGGGAAGAGACCCAGTACTTC.

V and J are TRBV18 and TRBJ2-1, with D maybe TRBD2 (5 bases). Germline V lookup: CDR1 KGHSH, CDR2 LQKENI. The CDR3 loop spans 15 amino acids. V was cut by 3 bases and J by 6 bases, with 15 bases left in between. The chain's CDR3 is CASSPGPSGGNEQFF. In DNA, the CDR3 is TGTGCCAGCTCACCTGGGCCGTCTGGAGGCAATGAGCAGTTCTTC.

This clonotype was counted between two and nine times. The V gene is TRBV7-9, the J gene TRBJ2-1; weak D call: TRBD1 (5 bases). There are 15 residues in the CDR3. The germline V gene encodes CDR1 SEHNR and CDR2 FQNEAQ (reference sequence). V shed 5 bases and J shed 8 bases, with 19 bases lying between them. In DNA, the CDR3 is TGTGCCAGCAGCAGCCCCCGGACACGCAGCGATGAGCAGTTCTTC. This translates into CASSSPRTRSDEQFF.

This clonotype was detected ten times or more. The CDR3 DNA is TGTGCCTGGAGTGTGAAGGTATCCTATGGCTACACCTTC. It translates to CAWSVKVSYGYTF. This chain connects TRBV30 to TRBJ1-2; no clear D. Trimming took 0 bases from V and 4 from J, leaving 9 bases between them. CDR1 and CDR2 from the germline V gene are GTSNPN and SVGIG (reference sequence). This CDR3 has 13 residues.

The rearrangement joins TRBV6-1 to TRBJ1-2; the D gene is possibly TRBD1 (6 bases). Germline V CDR1 and CDR2: MNHNS, SASEGT. The CDR3 sequence is 16 residues long. The V end was cut by 2 bases, the J end by 3 bases, with 16 bases between. The CDR3 reads CASSELSAGEHYGYTF. The CDR3 DNA follows: TGTGCCAGCAGTGAATTGAGTGCAGGGGAGCACTATGGCTACACCTTC.

This clonotype was seen at least ten times. The chain recombines TRBV2 with TRBJ1-1; the D is unclear. The length of the CDR3 is 12 residues. Germline CDR1 SNHLY, CDR2 FYNNEI. V lost 6 bases and J 3 bases, leaving 8 bases between the germline ends. The CDR3 here is CASRPLYTEAFF. For the CDR3, the DNA is TGTGCCAGCAGGCCCCTTTACACTGAAGCTTTCTTT.

In its sample, this clonotype was seen a few times. CDR3 coding DNA: TGTGCCAGTAGGGGGGCGGGGGGTTTGAACACTGAAGCTTTCTTT. It encodes CASRGAGGLNTEAFF. This chain connects TRBV19 to TRBJ1-1; perhaps TRBD1 as D (6 bases). CDR3 length equals 15 residues. V was cut by 6 bases and J by 0 bases, with 14 bases left in between. Germline values: CDR1 LNHDA, CDR2 SQIVND (reference sequence).

This clonotype was observed many times. The chain combines TRBV18 with TRBJ1-3; 10 positions match TRBD1. Germline assignment: CDR1 KGHSH and CDR2 LQKENI. V shed 3 bases, J shed 4 bases, and the junction held 3 bases outside the gene matches. This CDR3 region has 15 residues. In DNA, the CDR3 is TGTGCCAGCTCACCCCTGGGACAGGGGGGAAACACCATATATTTT. Amino acids: CASSPLGQGGNTIYF.

This clonotype has a count of ten or more. This chain connects TRBV30 to TRBJ1-5; D uncertain. The CDR3 extends over 14 amino acids. Germline assignment: CDR1 GTSNPN and CDR2 SVGIG (reference sequence). Trimming removed 6 bases at V and 6 bases at J, with 18 bases between. CDR3 residues: CACVTNGISQPQHF. Written as DNA, the CDR3 is TGTGCCTGCGTTACGAATGGCATAAGTCAGCCCCAGCATTTT.